Shown below are 24 T cell receptor beta chains from a single sample sequenced in a study of regulatory T cells in long-lasting Graves disease. Combining iRepertoire HTBI primers with Arm-PCR of CDR3 regions, the authors built TCR beta libraries. One entry per CDR3 protein, called by TCRdb with MiXCR from the multiplex PCR reads. Among some 600,000 distinct CDR3 sequences, roughly 16% were seen once, and the ten largest hold more than 10%. The time point here: newly diagnosed GD, antithyroid drugs for less than 3 months. PBMCs were the source of the RNA used for TCR sequencing. This sample was shared with a second study, whose subject was T cells in Graves' hyperthyroidism and ophthalmopathy.

This material consisted of peripheral blood mononuclear cells (PBMCs), taken at new diagnosis, from a patient treated with antithyroid drugs. These TCRs come from a man aged 18 to 30 with Graves disease.

This clonotype was counted only a few times. A much larger clone is a single base away; this may be a read error. The chain combines TRBV7-9 with TRBJ2-7; 7 nucleotides line up with TRBD1. Germline CDR1 reads SEHNR; CDR2 reads FQNEAQ (reference sequence). The length of the CDR3 is 15 residues. CDR3 DNA: TGTACCAGCAGCTTATCAGGGGGTTCTGGCTACGAGCAGTACTTC. Translation: CTSSLSGGSGYEQYF.

As concerns this clonotype: Relative to the germline gene, one junction end is altered; a read error may explain this. J is TRBJ2-7 and V is TRBV20-1; tentative D call: TRBD2 (6 bases). Germline V gene data show CDR1 as DFQATT and CDR2 as SNEGSKA (reference sequence). This CDR3 spans 13 amino acids. In nucleotides, the CDR3 is TGCAGTGCGACCCCCGGGACTGGCTACGTGCAGTACTTC. Residues: CSATPGTGYVQYF.

This clonotype was seen at least ten times. V is TRBV12-3 or TRBV12-4 and J is TRBJ2-1; tentative D call: TRBD2 (6 bases). CDR3 length equals 14 residues. V lost 1 base and J 6 bases, leaving 10 bases between the germline ends. CDR3 in amino acids: CASSLGTTFNEQFF. The CDR3 coding sequence is TGTGCCAGCAGTTTAGGGACTACCTTCAATGAGCAGTTCTTC.

This clonotype showed up many times. An end of the junction does not agree with germline; a read error may underlie this. This chain joins TRBV5-1 and TRBJ2-3; 7 nucleotides align to TRBD1. The CDR3 runs to 15 residues. CDR1 SGHRS and CDR2 YFSETQ come from the germline V gene. CDR3 residues: CASRLDRSFTDTQYF. The CDR3 DNA is TGCGCCAGCAGGTTGGACAGGAGTTTCACAGATACGCAGTATTTT.

At least ten counts were recorded for this clonotype. V gene TRBV27 combines with J gene TRBJ2-5, with D possibly being TRBD1 or TRBD2 (5 bases each). Germline V gene sequence: CDR1 MNHEY, CDR2 SMNVEV (reference sequence). The CDR3 contains 16 residues. Deletions cut 2 bases from V and 5 bases from J, with 18 bases between. This CDR3 reads CASSLGVTGTFETQYF. The CDR3, as DNA: TGTGCCAGCAGTTTAGGGGTCACCGGGACCTTCGAGACCCAGTACTTC.

The chain recombines TRBV24-1 with TRBJ2-4, with 9 bases that match TRBD1. The CDR3 sequence is 16 residues long. Germline V gene sequence: CDR1 KGHDR, CDR2 SFDVKD. J was trimmed by 3 bases and V by 6 bases; bases with no gene match: 8. The CDR3 nucleotides read TGTGCCACCAGTTCTTCACAGGGGGCAGGCAAAAACATTCAGTACTTC. Amino acid sequence: CATSSSQGAGKNIQYF.

J is TRBJ1-4 and V is TRBV12-3 or TRBV12-4; perhaps TRBD1 as D (5 bases). V was cut by 5 bases and J by 7 bases, with 14 bases left in between. CDR3 size: 14 residues. The CDR3 DNA sequence: TGTGCCAGCAGTCCCCCTGGGGCCGTTGAAAAACTGTTTTTT. This codes for CASSPPGAVEKLFF.

This clonotype was counted only a few times. The V and J genes are TRBV27 and TRBJ1-2; D might be TRBD1 (6 bases). CDR3 size: 12 residues. The V end lost 10 bases, the J end lost 8 bases, and 17 bases lay between the germline ends. The germline V gene has CDR1 MNHEY and CDR2 SMNVEV (reference sequence). The CDR3 loop is CATTGRGGGYTF. The CDR3 DNA sequence: TGTGCCACCACAGGCAGGGGAGGCGGCTACACCTTC.

This clonotype was seen at least ten times. This chain joins TRBV6-1 and TRBJ1-1, with 8 positions matching TRBD1. Germline assignment: CDR1 MNHNS and CDR2 SASEGT. With 5 bases clipped from V and 11 bases from J, the junction kept 10 bases outside the gene matches. The CDR3 length is 13 residues. CDR3: CASSLGQGMGAFF. CDR3 DNA: TGTGCCAGCAGTCTAGGACAGGGTATGGGTGCTTTCTTT.

This clonotype was seen only a few times. The V gene is TRBV29-1, the J gene TRBJ2-2; D may correspond to TRBD1 or TRBD2 (7 bases each). Germline V gene sequence: CDR1 SQVTM, CDR2 ANQGSEA. This CDR3 is built from 14 residues. The V gene lost 6 bases and the J gene lost 5 bases, with 16 bases spanning the gap. In DNA form, the CDR3 reads TGCAGCGTGGGGACTACAGGGGTAACCGGGGAGCTGTTTTTT. It codes for CSVGTTGVTGELFF.

The CDR3 here is CASSLEGPNYGYTF. CDR3 in DNA: TGTGCCAGCAGCTTAGAGGGGCCCAACTATGGCTACACCTTC. This chain uses TRBV7-9 with TRBJ1-2; perhaps TRBD1 as D (5 bases). The CDR3 loop spans 14 amino acids. Germline V gives CDR1 SEHNR, CDR2 FQNEAQ (reference sequence). Trimming cost V 1 base and J 2 bases, with 8 bases left between them. Combining the CDR3 with reference TRBV7-9 and TRBJ1-2 gives the whole variable domain DTGVSQNPRHKITKRGQNVTFRCDPISEHNRLYWYRQTLGQGPEFLTYFQNEAQLEKSRLLSDRFSAERPKGSFSTLEIQRTEQGDSAMYLCASSLEGPNYGYTFGSGTRLTVV.

This clonotype was seen once. The CDR3 does not close with the conserved phenylalanine or tryptophan, likely indicating a read error. This chain uses TRBV6-1 with TRBJ2-5; 8 bases map to TRBD1. Germline CDR1 reads MNHNS; CDR2 reads SASEGT. The CDR3 contains 14 residues. The trim removed 5 bases at V and 1 base at J, leaving 3 bases unmatched. DNA for the CDR3: TGTGCCAGCAGTCTAACAGGGGGCCAAGAGACCCAGTACTCC. It encodes CASSLTGGQETQYS.

This clonotype was detected ten times or more. The chain uses TRBV24-1 and TRBJ1-1; 8 bases are a match to TRBD1. The CDR3 sequence is 16 residues long. Germline CDR1 is KGHDR and CDR2 is SFDVKD. Trimming at V came to 1 base and at J to 1 base, leaving 4 bases not matched to a gene. CDR3 DNA: TGTGCCACCAGTGATTTCATCGGGACAGGGAACACTGAAGCTTTCTTT. Its protein is CATSDFIGTGNTEAFF.

This clonotype was seen at least ten times. The CDR3 DNA sequence: TGTGCCAGCAGCCAAGATAACGCAGGGTTTTCTGTGCAGTACTTC. Protein sequence: CASSQDNAGFSVQYF. The rearrangement links TRBV3-1 to TRBJ2-7; TRBD1 might be the D (5 bases). CDR1 LGHDT and CDR2 YNNKEL come from the germline V gene (reference sequence). V was pared by 0 bases and J by 9 bases, with 18 bases between. The CDR3 is 15 residues long.

This clonotype came up a few times. The CDR3 here is CASSAEDRFYEQYF. The DNA for the CDR3 is TGTGCCAGCAGCGCCGAGGACAGATTCTACGAGCAGTACTTC. This sequence joins TRBV28 and TRBJ2-7; tentative D call: TRBD1 (6 bases). The CDR3 consists of 14 residues. The V end was cut by 6 bases, the J end by 3 bases, with 15 bases between. Germline V gene data show CDR1 as MDHEN and CDR2 as SYDVKM.

This clonotype was recorded many times. The V and J genes are TRBV5-1 and TRBJ2-7, with TRBD1 as a possible D gene (5 bases). The V and J ends lost 0 bases and 3 bases respectively, with 13 bases between them. In germline, CDR1 is SGHRS, CDR2 YFSETQ. CDR3 length: 15 amino acids. For the CDR3, the DNA is TGCGCCAGCAGCTTGGCCAGGGCAAACTACTACGAGCAGTACTTC. Its translation: CASSLARANYYEQYF.

In this sample, this clonotype turned up many times. The CDR3 region is CAWSVKPSGNTIYF. Written as DNA, the CDR3 is TGTGCCTGGAGTGTAAAACCCTCTGGAAACACCATATATTTT. The chain combines TRBV30 with TRBJ1-3; D is unresolved. There are 14 residues in the CDR3. Trimming took off 0 bases at V and 0 bases at J, with 6 bases between the two ends. The germline V gene encodes CDR1 GTSNPN and CDR2 SVGIG (reference sequence).

A few counts support this clonotype. The rearrangement uses TRBV6-2 or TRBV6-3 and TRBJ2-5; D may be TRBD1 (5 bases). From germline, CDR1 is MNHEY and CDR2 SVGEGT. Deletions cut 5 bases from V and 9 bases from J, with 16 bases between. The CDR3 spans 13 residues. CDR3 sequence: CASSETDHRAQYF. The CDR3 DNA follows: TGTGCCAGCAGTGAGACAGACCACCGGGCCCAGTACTTC.

This clonotype has only a few counts. V is TRBV6-1 and J is TRBJ2-7; D ambiguous. Germline V gene data show CDR1 as MNHNS and CDR2 as SASEGT. CDR3 length: 16 residues. V was shortened by 4 bases and J by 2 bases, with 18 bases between the two germline ends. The CDR3 reads CASSAFVALGTYEQYF. Here the CDR3 DNA reads TGTGCCAGCAGTGCTTTTGTAGCCCTGGGGACCTACGAGCAGTACTTC.

This clonotype was recorded at least ten times. This chain links TRBV12-3 or TRBV12-4 with TRBJ2-1, with 8 bases aligning to TRBD2. The J call is uncertain, as TRBJ2-5 better fits the DNA end. The CDR3 is made up of 17 amino acids. The DNA of the CDR3 is TGTGCCAGCAGCCGAACCCCACTAGCGGAGCAACAAGAGACCCAGTACTTC. It encodes CASSRTPLAEQQETQYF.

This clonotype occurred many times. V is TRBV28 and J is TRBJ2-7; D remains ambiguous. Germline V gene data show CDR1 as MDHEN and CDR2 as SYDVKM. This CDR3 contains 15 residues. The V gene lost 2 bases and the J gene lost 1 base, with 12 bases spanning the gap. CDR3 region: CASSLTWGLSYEQYF. The CDR3 nucleotides are TGTGCCAGCAGTTTAACGTGGGGTTTATCCTACGAGCAGTACTTC.

V gene TRBV6-5 combines with J gene TRBJ2-5; 8 bases align to TRBD2. This CDR3 has 15 amino acids. The ends lost 4 bases at V and 3 bases at J; junction bases unmatched: 7. CDR1 is MNHEY, CDR2 SVGAGI, per germline. The CDR3 DNA follows: TGTGCCAGCAGTTCTCCCGGGACTAGTGAAGAGACCCAGTACTTC. Protein sequence: CASSSPGTSEETQYF.

This clonotype was recorded many times. V gene TRBV6-1 combines with J gene TRBJ2-7, with TRBD2 identical over 10 bases. With V trimmed by 8 bases and J by 2 bases, 6 bases remained unmatched. Germline V lookup: CDR1 MNHNS, CDR2 SASEGT. This CDR3 region has 14 residues. The CDR3: CASGVAGGPYEQYF. CDR3 sequence (DNA): TGTGCCAGCGGGGTAGCGGGAGGTCCCTACGAGCAGTACTTC.

The sample holds many counts of this clonotype. The chain uses TRBV29-1 and TRBJ2-7; maybe TRBD2 (6 bases). V shed 3 bases and J shed 3 bases, with 9 bases lying between them. CDR3 length: 12 residues. Germline CDR1 reads SQVTM; CDR2 reads ANQGSEA. In nucleotides, the CDR3 is TGCAGCGTTGAGGGGAGGAACTACGAGCAGTACTTC. Protein: CSVEGRNYEQYF.